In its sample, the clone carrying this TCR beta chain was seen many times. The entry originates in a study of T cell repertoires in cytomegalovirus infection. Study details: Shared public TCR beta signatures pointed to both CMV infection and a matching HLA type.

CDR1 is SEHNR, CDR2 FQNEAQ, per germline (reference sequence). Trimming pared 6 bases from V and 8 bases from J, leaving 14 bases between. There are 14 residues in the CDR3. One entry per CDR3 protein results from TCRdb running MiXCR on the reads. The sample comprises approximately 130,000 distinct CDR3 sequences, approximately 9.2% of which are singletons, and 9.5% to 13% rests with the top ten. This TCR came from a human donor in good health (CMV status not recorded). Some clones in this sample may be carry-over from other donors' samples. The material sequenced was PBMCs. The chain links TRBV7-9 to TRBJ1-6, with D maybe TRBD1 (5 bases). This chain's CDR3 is CASSRRGADSPLHF. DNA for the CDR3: TGTGCCAGCAGTCGCCGAGGGGCCGATTCACCCCTCCACTTT.